This T cell receptor beta chain was obtained from a study of T-cell reconstitution after alpha-beta-depleted transplantation in children. The TCRbeta library incorporated unique molecular identifiers. TCRdb passed the PCR reads through MiXCR, listing each CDR3 protein once. The table records about 600,000 distinct CDR3 sequences, under 12% of them present only once. The CDR3 consists of 12 residues. Trimming cost V 6 bases and J 6 bases; bases outside gene matches: 5. Germline V gene lookup returns CDR1 SQVTM and CDR2 ANQGSEA. This clonotype occurred a few times. The chain recombines TRBV29-1 with TRBJ2-1, with 7 bases lining up with TRBD1. The specimen was PBMCs from the stem cell graft donor, collected from the stem cell graft. This receptor was taken from a human donor who donated a stem cell graft to a child with acute myeloid leukemia. This CDR3 reads CSVLQGINEQFF. CDR3 sequence (DNA): TGCAGCGTACTACAGGGGATCAATGAGCAGTTCTTC.